This T cell receptor beta chain is from a study of response to subunit inactivated influenza vaccine. TCRdb re-analysed the RT-PCR reads in MiXCR, keeping a single row per CDR3 protein. The profile covers hundreds of thousands of distinct CDR3 sequences, with 15% to 18% appearing a single time and around 10% taken by the ten largest. Study-wide findings and caveats: The authors suggested that few new T cells are recruited per seasonal influenza vaccination.

CDR3 length: 13 amino acids. V shed 5 bases, J shed 4 bases, and the junction held 3 bases outside the gene matches. In its sample, this clonotype was seen a few times. Its antigen remains unknown. The sequencing used PBMCs from blood, collected roughly 12 days after vaccination. The chain carries TRBV12-3 or TRBV12-4 and TRBJ1-2; 8 bases agree with TRBD1. The source of this sequence is a man aged 45-65 years who received an inactivated influenza vaccine. Here the CDR3 DNA reads TGTGCCAGCAGTCGGACAGGGTCCTATGGCTACACCTTC. Translated, it gives CASSRTGSYGYTF.